The following is a T cell receptor (beta chain) sequence with its context. What it recognizes is unknown. This sample is drawn from a study of CD8 T cells in ankylosing spondylitis. Construction of TCR beta libraries was performed using quantitative 5'-RACE with molecular barcodes. TCRdb passed the 5' RACE reads through MiXCR, listing each CDR3 protein once. The data contain 800,000 to 900,000 distinct CDR3 sequences, 10% to 15% of them singletons. Overall study results and limits: The clones that were linked to disease were reported to be significantly enriched in matched synovial fluid samples from ankylosing spondylitis patients. In ankylosing spondylitis blood, a motif of about 8 highly homologous TCR beta variants appeared characteristic.

The source material was blood, either unsorted or a sorted T cell fraction (not recorded which). The sequence came from a male donor with ankylosing spondylitis.

The CDR3 coding sequence is TGTGCCAGCTCACCGGTGGGGGCAGGGAACACTGAAGCTTTCTTT. It codes for CASSPVGAGNTEAFF. The chain carries TRBV18 and TRBJ1-1, with D perhaps TRBD1 (6 bases). The CDR3 runs 15 residues. The germline V and J ends were trimmed by 3 bases and 1 base, with 12 bases remaining between them. Germline V lookup: CDR1 KGHSH, CDR2 LQKENI.